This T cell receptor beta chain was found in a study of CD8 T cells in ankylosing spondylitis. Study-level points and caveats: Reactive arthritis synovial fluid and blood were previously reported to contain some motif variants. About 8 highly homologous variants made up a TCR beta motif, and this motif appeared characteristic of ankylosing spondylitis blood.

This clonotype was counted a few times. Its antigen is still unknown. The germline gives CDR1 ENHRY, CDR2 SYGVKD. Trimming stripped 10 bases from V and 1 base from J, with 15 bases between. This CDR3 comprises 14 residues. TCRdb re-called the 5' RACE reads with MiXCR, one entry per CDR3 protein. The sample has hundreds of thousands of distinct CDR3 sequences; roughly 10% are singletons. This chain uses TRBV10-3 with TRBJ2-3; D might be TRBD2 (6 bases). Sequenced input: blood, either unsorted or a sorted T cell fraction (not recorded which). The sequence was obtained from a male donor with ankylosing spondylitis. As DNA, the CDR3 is TGTGCCACCCTCGGGCCTAGCGGCACAGATACGCAGTATTTT. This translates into CATLGPSGTDTQYF.